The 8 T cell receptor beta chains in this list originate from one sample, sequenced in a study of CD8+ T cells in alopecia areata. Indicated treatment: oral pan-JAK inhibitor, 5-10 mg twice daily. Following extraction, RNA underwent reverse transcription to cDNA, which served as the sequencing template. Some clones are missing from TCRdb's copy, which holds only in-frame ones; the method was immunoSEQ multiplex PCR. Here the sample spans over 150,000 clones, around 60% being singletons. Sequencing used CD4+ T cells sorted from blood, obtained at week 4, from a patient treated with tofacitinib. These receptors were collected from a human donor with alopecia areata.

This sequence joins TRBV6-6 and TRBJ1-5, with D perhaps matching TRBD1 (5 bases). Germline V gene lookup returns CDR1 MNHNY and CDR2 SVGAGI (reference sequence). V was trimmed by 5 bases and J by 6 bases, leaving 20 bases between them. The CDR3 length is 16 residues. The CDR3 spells CASSASGSRGGQPQHF. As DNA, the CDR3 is TGTGCCAGCAGTGCCTCGGGTTCAAGGGGAGGTCAGCCCCAGCATTTT.

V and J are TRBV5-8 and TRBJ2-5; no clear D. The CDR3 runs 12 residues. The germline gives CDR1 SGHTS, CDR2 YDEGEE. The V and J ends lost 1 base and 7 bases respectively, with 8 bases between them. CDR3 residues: CASSLFPVTQYF. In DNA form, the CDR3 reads TGTGCCAGCAGCTTGTTCCCAGTGACCCAGTACTTC.

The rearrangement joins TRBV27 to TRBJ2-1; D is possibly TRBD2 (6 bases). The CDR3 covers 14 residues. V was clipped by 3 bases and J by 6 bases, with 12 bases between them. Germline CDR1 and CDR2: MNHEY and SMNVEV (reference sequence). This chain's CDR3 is CASSFGGETNEQFF. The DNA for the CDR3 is TGTGCCAGCAGTTTCGGGGGTGAAACCAATGAGCAGTTCTTC.

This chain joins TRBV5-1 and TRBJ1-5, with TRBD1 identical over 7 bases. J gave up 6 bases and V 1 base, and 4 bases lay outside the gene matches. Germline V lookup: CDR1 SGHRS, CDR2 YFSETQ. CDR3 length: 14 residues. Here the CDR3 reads CASSLRGQGQPQHF. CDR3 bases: TGCGCCAGCAGCTTGAGGGGGCAAGGTCAGCCCCAGCATTTT.

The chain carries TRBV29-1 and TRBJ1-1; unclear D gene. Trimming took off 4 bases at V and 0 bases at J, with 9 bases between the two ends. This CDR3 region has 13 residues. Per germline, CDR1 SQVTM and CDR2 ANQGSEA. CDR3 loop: CSVGQPMNTEAFF. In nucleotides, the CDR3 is TGCAGCGTTGGTCAACCCATGAACACTGAAGCTTTCTTT.

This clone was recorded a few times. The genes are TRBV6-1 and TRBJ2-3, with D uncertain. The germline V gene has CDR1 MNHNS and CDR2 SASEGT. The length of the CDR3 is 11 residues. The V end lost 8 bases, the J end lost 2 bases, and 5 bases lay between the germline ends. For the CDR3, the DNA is TGTGCCAGCCGAGCCACAGATACGCAGTATTTT. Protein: CASRATDTQYF.

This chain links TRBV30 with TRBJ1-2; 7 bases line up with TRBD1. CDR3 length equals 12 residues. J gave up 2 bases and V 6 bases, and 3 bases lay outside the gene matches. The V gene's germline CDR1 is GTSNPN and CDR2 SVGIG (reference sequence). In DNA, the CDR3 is TGTGCCTGCCTACAGGGGAACTATGGCTACACCTTC. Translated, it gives CACLQGNYGYTF.

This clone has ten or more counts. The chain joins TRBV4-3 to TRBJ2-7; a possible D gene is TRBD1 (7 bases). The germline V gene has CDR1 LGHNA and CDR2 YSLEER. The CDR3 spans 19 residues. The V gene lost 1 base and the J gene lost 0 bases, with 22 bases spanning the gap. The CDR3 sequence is CASSQGIRWRDRPSYEQYF. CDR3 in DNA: TGCGCCAGCAGCCAAGGGATAAGGTGGCGGGACAGACCCTCCTACGAGCAGTACTTC.